The entry that follows covers one T cell receptor beta chain sequence. Its specificity is unknown. Trimming pared 2 bases from V and 4 bases from J, leaving 8 bases between. CDR3 length: 13 residues. The germline V gene encodes CDR1 MNHEY and CDR2 SVGEGT. TCRdb fed the reads into MiXCR, producing one record per CDR3 protein. The sample consists of 55,000 to 65,000 distinct CDR3 sequences, 55% to 65% of them appearing once. This record belongs to a study of type 1 regulatory T cells. Study overall: This in vitro CD4 product, T-allo10, is enriched for Tr1 cells and alloantigen-specific. Study observations and caveats: Compared with non-type 1 regulatory T cells, type 1 regulatory T cells showed a more restricted TCR repertoire.

The sequence came from a human donor in good health. The sample consisted of cultured non-Tr1 T cells, either the whole culture or a sorted T cell fraction (not recorded which). The V call is TRBV6-2 or TRBV6-3, the J call TRBJ1-2; D perhaps matches TRBD1 (5 bases). CDR3 region: CASSYATVYGYTF. In DNA, the CDR3 is TGTGCCAGCAGTTACGCGACAGTCTATGGCTACACCTTC.